This section outlines one T cell receptor beta chain sequence together with its context. Its antigen is undetermined. The data are from a study of T cells after yellow fever vaccination. With 5 bases clipped from V and 6 bases from J, the junction kept 9 bases outside the gene matches. The CDR3 sequence is 14 residues long. Per the germline V gene, CDR1 is DFQATT and CDR2 is SNEGSKA (reference sequence). Study results and limitations: Peaking faster, on day 5 versus 15, the secondary response was nonetheless weaker. Although most clonotypes did not, a small share appeared in both CD4 and CD8 compartments.

TCRdb re-called the 5' RACE reads through MiXCR, storing one row per CDR3 protein. This table has 450,000 to 550,000 distinct CDR3 sequences, 21% appearing once. Sequenced here: PBMCs, sampled less than 25 days after the first yellow fever vaccination. The TCR was taken from a man aged 18 to 29 who received the YFV17D yellow fever vaccine. The rearrangement joins TRBV20-1 to TRBJ1-5, with 8 nucleotides matching TRBD1. This CDR3 reads CSAGRQGLGQPQHF. The CDR3 coding sequence is TGCAGTGCTGGACGACAGGGGTTGGGTCAGCCCCAGCATTTT.